Shown below are 4 T cell receptor beta chains from a single sample sequenced in a study of T cell clonality in common variable immunodeficiency. Whole-study results and caveats: In common variable immunodeficiency, TCR beta chains reportedly carried fewer deletions and N-nucleotide insertions.

The table came from immunoSEQ multiplex PCR; TCRdb's copy has only in-frame clones and leaves some out. The sample includes around 28,000 clones, none of them occurring once. For these TCRs, the target antigens are not known. The sample taken for sequencing was peripheral blood mononuclear cells. The source is a human donor with common variable immunodeficiency.

Remarks on this clone: Sequencing ends 3 residues short of the CDR3 end; the germline J gene provides the rest. The chain recombines TRBV7-6 with TRBJ1-6; D may be TRBD1 (5 bases). The CDR3 runs to 16 residues. The germline V gene encodes CDR1 SGHVS and CDR2 FNYEAQ. The V and J ends lost 1 base and 8 bases respectively, with 15 bases between them. The CDR3 region is CASSLGTGTGDSPLHF. The DNA read from the CDR3 is TGTGCCAGCAGCTTAGGGACCGGGACTGGGGATTCACCC.

Remarks on this clone: The read falls 3 residues short of the CDR3 end, and the missing part is taken from the germline J gene. The chain has TRBV7-9 and TRBJ2-1, with D perhaps TRBD1 (6 bases). V lost 1 base and J lost 7, with 14 bases in between. The CDR3 has 15 residues. Germline V gene data show CDR1 as SEHNR and CDR2 as FQNEAQ (reference sequence). The CDR3 loop reads CASSLESRQVNEQFF. CDR3 bases read: TGTGCCAGCAGCTTAGAATCGAGACAGGTGAATGAG.

Concerning this clone: The sequenced fragment ends 3 residues before the CDR3 boundary, so the rest is inferred from the germline J gene. The V call is TRBV6-1, the J call TRBJ1-5, with D perhaps matching TRBD1 (5 bases). The V gene lost 1 base and the J gene lost 0 bases, with 10 bases spanning the gap. The CDR3 loop spans 16 amino acids. Germline CDR1 reads MNHNS; CDR2 reads SASEGT. Here the CDR3 reads CASSEETDYSNQPQHF. The covered CDR3 bases are TGTGCCAGCAGTGAAGAGACAGATTATAGCAATCAGCCC.

A few counts support this clone. The CDR3 end falls 3 residues outside the read, so it is completed with the germline J gene. J is TRBJ1-2 and V is TRBV30; 8 nucleotides line up with TRBD1. The length of the CDR3 is 17 residues. Trimming cost V 7 bases and J 6 bases; bases outside gene matches: 22. CDR1 GTSNPN and CDR2 SVGIG come from the germline V gene (reference sequence). The CDR3 bases that were read are TGTGCCTTTCGACTAAGGGACAGGCCTACGAAGCCTAATGGC. It specifies CAFRLRDRPTKPNG. The complete CDR3 reads CAFRLRDRPTKPNGYTF. The full variable domain, with the rest looked up from reference TRBV30 and TRBJ1-2, is SQTIHQWPATLVQPVGSPLSLECTVEGTSNPNLYWYRQAAGRGLQLLFYSVGIGQISSEVPQNLSASRPQDRQFILSSKKLLLSDSGFYLCAFRLRDRPTKPNGYTFGSGTRLTVV.